This record covers a single TCR beta chain. Unmatched junction bases numbered 5, after V lost 4 bases and J lost 6 bases. The V gene's germline CDR1 is LNHDA and CDR2 SQIVND (reference sequence). The CDR3 is 13 residues long. The record originates from a study of blood T cell repertoires in COVID-19. Study overall: Collection of acute and convalescent COVID-19 samples took place in the United States, Italy and Spain.

The Seattle patients, enrolled during active infection, were followed longitudinally. How the authors handled the data: Estimation of nucleated cell counts was performed using reference gene primer amplification. Assay: immunoSEQ multiplex PCR; the TCRdb copy retains only in-frame clones and omits some. Clone size and V and J calls were adopted from that table, with D and trimming inferred from the DNA. The sample yields 250,000 to 350,000 clones, roughly 83% seen once. Sequenced input: peripheral blood. The receptor was isolated from a human donor with COVID-19, enrolled during active disease. The donor label of this sample is uncertain. The chain recombines TRBV19 with TRBJ2-5; 7 bases fit TRBD2. For the CDR3, the DNA is TGTGCCAGTAGTACGGGAGGTACGAAGACCCAGTACTTC. It specifies CASSTGGTKTQYF.